This TCR beta chain was captured by sequencing in a study of shared clonotypes between healthy human individuals. Trimming removed 5 bases from V and 0 bases from J, with 5 bases in between. This CDR3 spans 13 amino acids. The germline V gene has CDR1 MNHNY and CDR2 SVGAGI (reference sequence). Sequencing used immunoSEQ multiplex PCR; TCRdb keeps in-frame clones, though not all of them. In the table there are roughly 2.1 million clones, just over 90% of which are singletons. The naive CD8 fraction comprised CD45RO-negative cells positively selected for CCR7 and excluded terminally differentiated effector memory CD45RA+ cells. The sample holds a few counts of this clone. Its antigen is unknown. In the same sample, other DNA sequences code for this CDR3. Broader study findings: Shared clonotypes across all four donors exceeded non-shared ones in generation probability.

The chain is built from TRBV6-6 and TRBJ1-5; D is unresolved. Sequencing was done on a sample of naive CD8+ T cells from PBMCs. The TCR sequence derives from a man aged 18 to 30 in good health. Some clones in this sample may be carry-over from other donors' samples. CDR3 DNA: TGTGCCAGCAGTGTGAATAGCAATCAGCCCCAGCATTTT. The encoded protein is CASSVNSNQPQHF.